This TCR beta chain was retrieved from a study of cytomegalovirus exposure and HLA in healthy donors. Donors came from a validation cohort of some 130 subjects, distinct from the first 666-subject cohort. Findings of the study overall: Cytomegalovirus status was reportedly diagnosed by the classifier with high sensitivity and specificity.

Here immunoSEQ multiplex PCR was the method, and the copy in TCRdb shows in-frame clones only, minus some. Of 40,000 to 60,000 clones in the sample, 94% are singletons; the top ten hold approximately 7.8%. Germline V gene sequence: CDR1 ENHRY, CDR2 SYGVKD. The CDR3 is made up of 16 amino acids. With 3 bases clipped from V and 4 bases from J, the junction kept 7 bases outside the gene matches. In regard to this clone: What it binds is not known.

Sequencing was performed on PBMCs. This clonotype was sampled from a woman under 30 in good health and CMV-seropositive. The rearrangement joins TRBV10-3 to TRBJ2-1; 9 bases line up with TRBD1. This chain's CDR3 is CAISDVRGQGYNEQFF. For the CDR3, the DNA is TGTGCCATCAGTGACGTCAGGGGACAGGGTTACAATGAGCAGTTCTTC.